These 30 T cell receptor beta chains came from one sample sequenced in a study of cytomegalovirus exposure and HLA in healthy donors. A multiplex PCR was run with 60 Vbeta primers and 13 Jbeta primers. Sequenced by immunoSEQ multiplex PCR; TCRdb stores in-frame clones only, minus some. The sample includes 100,000 to 150,000 clones, around four fifths of them seen just once. Sequenced sample: PBMCs. These receptors all come from a male donor in good health and CMV-seronegative.

This clone appeared once. The rearrangement uses TRBV6-5 and TRBJ2-4, with 7 bases fitting TRBD2. V trimming: 5 bases; J trimming: 8 bases; junction bases outside the gene matches: 6. Germline CDR1 MNHEY, CDR2 SVGAGI. The CDR3 has 13 amino acids. This CDR3 is CASSPLGGDIQYF. The CDR3 bases are TGTGCCAGCAGTCCCTTGGGGGGGGACATTCAGTACTTC.

The chain has TRBV9 and TRBJ2-7; TRBD1 matches 10 bases. The CDR3 is 17 residues long. Losses at the gene ends were 0 bases for V and 0 bases for J; bases not matched to a gene: 6. Germline V CDR1 and CDR2: SGDLS, YYNGEE. The CDR3 coding sequence is TGTGCCAGCAGCGTAGGACACGGGACAGGGGCCTCCTACGAGCAGTACTTC. It encodes CASSVGHGTGASYEQYF.

This clone was picked up a small number of times. The genes are TRBV9 and TRBJ2-3; D possibly corresponds to TRBD2 (6 bases). Germline CDR1 and CDR2: SGDLS and YYNGEE. The CDR3 runs 17 residues. The V gene lost 4 bases and the J gene lost 3 bases, with 21 bases spanning the gap. The CDR3 sequence is CASSHMGDGRSTDTQYF. CDR3 DNA sequence: TGTGCCAGCAGCCACATGGGGGACGGGAGAAGTACAGATACGCAGTATTTT.

This clone was seen only a few times. The V call is TRBV27, the J call TRBJ2-3; possible D gene TRBD1, 6 bases. The CDR3 contains 14 residues. Germline CDR1 and CDR2: MNHEY and SMNVEV (reference sequence). Trimming left V 5 bases short and J 1 base short, with 10 bases between. CDR3 DNA: TGTGCCAGCAGTCTTCGACAGGGCACAGATACGCAGTATTTT. It encodes CASSLRQGTDTQYF.

The chain combines TRBV19 with TRBJ2-1, with 9 bases fitting TRBD2. V was pared by 3 bases and J by 8 bases, with 8 bases of the junction left unmatched. Germline V gene lookup returns CDR1 LNHDA and CDR2 SQIVND (reference sequence). CDR3 length: 15 amino acids. The CDR3 sequence: CASSIAGGGIDEQFF. The CDR3 DNA reads as TGTGCCAGTAGTATTGCGGGAGGGGGTATAGATGAGCAGTTCTTC.

This chain joins TRBV6-6 and TRBJ2-3; D might be TRBD2 (6 bases). The V gene's germline CDR1 is MNHNY and CDR2 SVGAGI (reference sequence). This CDR3 has 13 residues. V was cut by 5 bases and J by 7 bases, with 13 bases left in between. The CDR3 sequence is CASSGDRGNTQYF. CDR3 DNA: TGTGCCAGCAGTGGGGACCGGGGGAATACGCAGTATTTT.

V usage is TRBV28 and J usage is TRBJ1-5; 7 nucleotides match TRBD1. V shed 4 bases, J shed 9 bases, and the junction held 9 bases outside the gene matches. CDR1 MDHEN and CDR2 SYDVKM come from the germline V gene. The CDR3 contains 14 residues. CDR3 loop: CASSSLTGMRPQHF. CDR3 DNA sequence: TGTGCCAGCAGTTCCCTGACAGGGATGAGGCCCCAGCATTTT.

This clone was picked up a small number of times. The J gene is TRBJ2-3, the V gene TRBV18; 9 positions match TRBD2. V shed 1 base and J 5 bases; nucleotides not matched to a gene: 7. This CDR3 region has 16 residues. In germline, CDR1 is KGHSH, CDR2 LQKENI. CDR3 sequence reads: CASSPRGGGAGDTQYF. The CDR3 nucleotides read TGTGCCAGCTCACCACGGGGCGGGGGGGCCGGAGATACGCAGTATTTT.

The V and J genes are TRBV18 and TRBJ2-1; TRBD2 matches at 11 bases. Germline CDR1 and CDR2: KGHSH and LQKENI. This CDR3 is 19 amino acids long. The junction had 15 bases not matched to a gene; V was cut back by 2 bases and J by 6 bases. As DNA, the CDR3 is TGTGCCAGCTCACCATTGGTTCTTAGCGGGAGGGGTTATGTCAATGAGCAGTTCTTC. Protein sequence: CASSPLVLSGRGYVNEQFF. The full variable domain, its missing parts supplied by reference TRBV18 and TRBJ2-1, is NAGVMQNPRHLVRRRGQEARLRCSPMKGHSHVYWYRQLPEEGLKFMVYLQKENIIDESGMPKERFSAEFPKEGPSILRIQQVVRGDSAAYFCASSPLVLSGRGYVNEQFFGPGTRLTVL.

V gene TRBV15 combines with J gene TRBJ2-5; 7 nucleotides align to TRBD1. The germline V gene encodes CDR1 LNHNV and CDR2 YYDKDF (reference sequence). V lost 1 base, J lost 2 bases, and 7 bases stayed unmatched. The CDR3 consists of 16 residues. The CDR3 bases are TGTGCCACCAGCAGAGGGCTAGGGACAGTGCAAGAGACCCAGTACTTC. Its translation: CATSRGLGTVQETQYF. Looking up the rest from reference TRBV15 and TRBJ2-5 gives the full variable domain: DAMVIQNPRYQVTQFGKPVTLSCSQTLNHNVMYWYQQKSSQAPKLLFHYYDKDFNNEADTPDNFQSRRPNTSFCFLDIRSPGLGDTAMYLCATSRGLGTVQETQYFGPGTRLLVL.

The chain joins TRBV18 to TRBJ1-4; 7 bases map to TRBD1. V was pared by 3 bases and J by 3 bases, with 1 base of the junction left unmatched. Looked up from germline, CDR1 is KGHSH and CDR2 is LQKENI. This CDR3 is built from 14 residues. The CDR3 bases are TGTGCCAGCTCACCCACAGGGGCTAATGAAAAACTGTTTTTT. Its protein is CASSPTGANEKLFF.

In its sample, this clone was seen a few times. The chain has TRBV6-1 and TRBJ1-1, with TRBD1 as a possible D gene (5 bases). In germline, CDR1 is MNHNS, CDR2 SASEGT. The CDR3 runs 15 residues. V was pared by 9 bases and J by 4 bases, with 21 bases between. The CDR3: CASSPGWGEITEAFF. The CDR3 DNA sequence: TGTGCCAGTAGTCCTGGGTGGGGGGAGATCACTGAAGCTTTCTTT.

This chain joins TRBV18 and TRBJ2-5, with TRBD1 identical over 7 bases. V dropped 4 bases and J dropped 2; count of bases not matched to a gene: 7. The length of the CDR3 is 15 residues. Germline CDR1 reads KGHSH; CDR2 reads LQKENI. CDR3 DNA: TGTGCCAGCTCACTGGGACAGCTATTTCAAGAGACCCAGTACTTC. Amino acids: CASSLGQLFQETQYF.

This clone was seen more than once but under ten times. The J gene is TRBJ2-1, the V gene TRBV9, with 7 bases matching TRBD2. This CDR3 has 16 residues. Germline V gives CDR1 SGDLS, CDR2 YYNGEE. After removal of 0 bases from V and 5 bases from J, the junction contained 8 bases not matched to a gene. The CDR3 DNA reads TGTGCCAGCAGCGTAGGTTCCAGCGGGGTCAACAATGAGCAGTTCTTC. It codes for CASSVGSSGVNNEQFF.

The chain has TRBV7-2 and TRBJ2-5, with 12 bases identical to TRBD2. Germline-derived CDR1 and CDR2 are SGHTA and FQGNSA. This CDR3 is 16 amino acids long. The V and J ends lost 4 bases and 2 bases, in that order; junction bases with no gene match: 5. CDR3 DNA: TGTGCCAGCAGCTACGGACTAGCGGGGTTGCAAGAGACCCAGTACTTC. This sequence encodes CASSYGLAGLQETQYF.

The V and J genes are TRBV6-5 and TRBJ2-2, with 7 bases identical to TRBD2. In germline, CDR1 is MNHEY, CDR2 SVGAGI. This CDR3 is built from 13 residues. The V and J ends lost 5 bases and 3 bases, in that order; junction bases with no gene match: 0. The CDR3 reads CASSSGDTGELFF. The CDR3 coding sequence is TGTGCCAGCAGTAGCGGGGACACCGGGGAGCTGTTTTTT.

The V gene is TRBV27, the J gene TRBJ2-5, with 7 positions matching TRBD2. CDR3 length: 14 residues. V lost 3 bases and J lost 5; bases outside the gene matches: 6. Germline lookup yields CDR1 MNHEY and CDR2 SMNVEV (reference sequence). CDR3 DNA sequence: TGTGCCAGCAGTTTTGGCGGGAGTTTGGAGACCCAGTACTTC. This sequence encodes CASSFGGSLETQYF.

The table lists this clone with a few counts. This chain links TRBV19 with TRBJ2-1, with a possible D match to TRBD2 (6 bases). CDR1 and CDR2 from the germline V gene are LNHDA and SQIVND (reference sequence). The CDR3 has 14 amino acids. V lost 7 bases and J 10 bases, leaving 20 bases between the germline ends. CDR3 residues: CASKAGLDGVEQFF. CDR3 DNA sequence: TGTGCCAGTAAGGCGGGGCTAGACGGGGTAGAGCAGTTCTTC.

The genes are TRBV28 and TRBJ1-6; D perhaps matches TRBD1 (5 bases). The germline CDR1 and CDR2 sequences are MDHEN and SYDVKM. CDR3 length: 12 residues. Trimming removed 4 bases from V and 15 bases from J, with 13 bases in between. CDR3 in amino acids: CASSSGTQNLHF. The CDR3 DNA reads as TGTGCCAGCAGTTCCGGGACTCAAAACCTCCACTTT.

In regard to this clone: Distinct nucleotide sequences in the sample also encode this CDR3. The gene calls are TRBV10-3 and TRBJ2-7; TRBD1 might be the D (6 bases). Germline-derived CDR1 and CDR2 are ENHRY and SYGVKD. Between the trimmed V and J ends, which lost 8 bases and 4 bases, there was a span of 18 bases. The CDR3 covers 14 residues. CDR3 bases: TGTGCCATCGGATCCAGCACAGGGTGGTACGAGCAGTACTTC. This sequence encodes CAIGSSTGWYEQYF.

In this sample, this clone turned up a few times. The chain employs TRBV6-1 and TRBJ1-2; no firm D call. Germline values: CDR1 MNHNS, CDR2 SASEGT. CDR3 length: 15 amino acids. Trimming pared 2 bases from V and 4 bases from J, leaving 14 bases between. The CDR3 nucleotides read TGTGCCAGCAGTGAAAACCTCTGGGCACTCTATGGCTACACCTTC. Translated: CASSENLWALYGYTF.

The chain couples TRBV11-3 to TRBJ2-2, with 9 bases matching TRBD1. The CDR3 spans 15 residues. CDR1 SGHNT and CDR2 YENEEA come from the germline V gene. J gave up 6 bases and V 5 bases, and 7 bases lay outside the gene matches. The CDR3 bases are TGTGCCAGCAGCCTTGGACAGGGGCGGTCCGGGGAGCTGTTTTTT. Its protein is CASSLGQGRSGELFF.

The V call is TRBV29-1, the J call TRBJ2-4, with no clear D. Germline V gene sequence: CDR1 SQVTM, CDR2 ANQGSEA. Trimming shortened V by 6 bases and J by 3 bases, and 9 bases separated the two germline ends. The CDR3 loop spans 12 amino acids. The CDR3 region is CSVVRGKNIQYF. CDR3 DNA: TGCAGCGTCGTTAGAGGCAAAAACATTCAGTACTTC.

The rearrangement uses TRBV19 and TRBJ1-6, with 7 bases that match TRBD1. Germline CDR1 LNHDA, CDR2 SQIVND (reference sequence). CDR3 length: 15 amino acids. Trimming cost V 6 bases and J 4 bases; bases outside gene matches: 6. CDR3 sequence: CASRSGQAYNSPLHF. CDR3 nucleotides: TGTGCCAGTAGGTCCGGACAGGCTTATAATTCACCCCTCCACTTT.

This chain connects TRBV6-5 to TRBJ2-7, with TRBD1 identical over 8 bases. This CDR3 spans 15 amino acids. Germline values: CDR1 MNHEY, CDR2 SVGAGI. J was trimmed by 6 bases and V by 4 bases; bases with no gene match: 11. The CDR3 sequence: CASSFSGTGISEQYF. CDR3 sequence (DNA): TGTGCCAGCAGTTTTTCCGGGACAGGAATTTCCGAGCAGTACTTC.

V usage is TRBV5-4 and J usage is TRBJ2-1, with D possibly matching TRBD2 (6 bases). The CDR3 contains 17 residues. Germline lookup yields CDR1 SGHNT and CDR2 YYREEE (reference sequence). The V end was cut by 0 bases, the J end by 5 bases, with 18 bases between. In DNA form, the CDR3 reads TGTGCCAGCAGCTTGGCTCCCCTAGCGATTCAGGACAATGAGCAGTTCTTC. Translation: CASSLAPLAIQDNEQFF.

This clone was detected only a few times. This chain links TRBV9 with TRBJ2-3, with D possibly being TRBD1 (6 bases). The V end lost 2 bases, the J end lost 4 bases, and 14 bases lay between the germline ends. This CDR3 comprises 15 residues. The V gene's germline CDR1 is SGDLS and CDR2 YYNGEE. CDR3 in DNA: TGTGCCAGCAGCGTCGCCGGGACACAGGCAGATACGCAGTATTTT. It specifies CASSVAGTQADTQYF.

The chain has TRBV9 and TRBJ2-7; possible D gene TRBD2, 5 bases. V lost 5 bases to trimming and J lost 7 bases, with 16 bases between them. This CDR3 is 13 amino acids long. Germline assignment: CDR1 SGDLS and CDR2 YYNGEE. The CDR3, as DNA: TGTGCCAGCAGTCCGAGGGTAGGAGGAGAGCAGTACTTC. Protein sequence: CASSPRVGGEQYF.

V is TRBV18 and J is TRBJ1-1; no definite D call. V gave up 6 bases and J gave up 7 bases, with 15 bases separating them. CDR1 is KGHSH and CDR2 is LQKENI in the germline V gene. The CDR3 runs to 13 residues. The CDR3 loop is CASSTTYNDEAFF. The CDR3 DNA is TGTGCCAGCTCTACTACCTATAATGATGAAGCTTTCTTT.

The chain uses TRBV28 and TRBJ1-5; 10 nucleotides agree with TRBD1. Germline V gives CDR1 MDHEN, CDR2 SYDVKM. V shed 4 bases and J 6 bases; nucleotides not matched to a gene: 3. The CDR3 contains 14 residues. The CDR3 DNA follows: TGTGCCAGCAGTTCGGGGACAGGGGTTCAGCCCCAGCATTTT. Translation gives CASSSGTGVQPQHF.